Given below is one T cell receptor (beta chain) in context. The entry originates in a study of tumor-infiltrating lymphocytes in oesophageal squamous cell carcinoma. In TCRdb, the PCR reads were re-called with MiXCR into one record per CDR3 protein. Of fewer than 20,000 distinct CDR3 sequences in the sample, less than 50% were seen once. The CDR3 spans 15 residues. Trimming took off 1 base at V and 0 bases at J, with 7 bases between the two ends. Germline CDR1 SGHVS, CDR2 FNYEAQ. Sequenced: esophageal tumor tissue. This receptor was obtained from a male donor with esophageal squamous cell carcinoma. This chain joins TRBV7-6 and TRBJ2-1; D is ambiguous. The CDR3 sequence: CASSLVLGSYNEQFF. The CDR3, as DNA: TGTGCCAGCAGCTTAGTTCTCGGCTCCTACAATGAGCAGTTCTTC.